The present T cell receptor (beta chain) was sequenced within a study of radiotherapy plus CTLA-4 blockade in lung cancer (dated by TCRdb to about 2018). Notes on the research overall: Objective responses were observed in 18% of enrolled patients, and disease control was achieved in 25% to 35%. Results and caveats for the whole study, not just this receptor: After treatment with radiotherapy and ipilimumab, TCR clones that originated in tumors expanded in peripheral blood. Increased serum interferon-beta after radiation, together with early dynamic changes in blood T cell clones, were reported to be the strongest predictors of response.

In this study, focal radiation therapy paired with CTLA-4 blockade (ipilimumab) was tested in patients who had chemo-refractory metastatic non-small-cell lung cancer. The CDR3 contains 15 residues, cysteine and phenylalanine counted. The CDR3 DNA has 45 bases and is translated from base 1. CDR1 and CDR2 are read off the germline V gene as SGHVS and FQNEAQ. Trimming removed 2 bases from V and 7 bases from J; the gene matches leave 6 bases unexplained. As for this clone: This receptor's antigen is unknown. No much larger clone exists at a distance of one base, and base qualities are not known.

The method was the immunoSEQ multiplex PCR assay. The table comes from immuneACCESS by way of TCRdb, which keeps in-frame sequences with V and J called. Part of the clones is missing from these tables; in studies checked, under half for an unresolved V gene and the rest for unknown reasons. For this sample the table gives about 45,000 clones, of which roughly 76% were detected only once. Of the sample, 3.5% to 4% falls within the top ten clones. The V gene is TRBV7-8 and the J gene is TRBJ2-1, with 9 bases matching TRBD1. Specimen: peripheral blood, collected from a patient treated with radiotherapy plus ipilimumab. The TCR comes from a human donor with non-small cell lung cancer who had a complete response to radiotherapy plus ipilimumab. The sequenced DNA is TGTGCCAGCAGCTTACTACAGGGGGCCCTAAATGAGCAGTTCTTC. It is translated as CASSLLQGALNEQFF. With the portions outside the CDR3 filled from the reference TRBV7-8 and TRBJ2-1 genes, the complete variable region becomes GAGVSQSPRYKVAKRGQDVALRCDPISGHVSLFWYQQALGQGPEFLTYFQNEAQLDKSGLPSDRFFAERPEGSVSTLKIQRTQQEDSAVYLCASSLLQGALNEQFFGPGTRLTVL.